This is a list of T cell receptor beta chains from one sample in a study of CXCR3-negative and CXCR3-positive naive CD8 T cells. For each CDR3 protein, TCRdb gives one entry from its re-call of the 5' RACE reads, without DNA. The listing records under 150,000 distinct CDR3 sequences. Material: naive CXCR3+ CD8+ T cells from blood. The receptors derive from a human donor in good health. Some clones in this sample may be carry-over from other donors' samples. CDR3s include the opening cysteine and the closing phenylalanine or tryptophan.

>TRBV27|TRBJ1-1
CASSLRTGVSEAFF
>TRBV12-3/TRBV12-4|TRBJ2-5
CASSDASPSVYF
>TRBV29-1|TRBJ2-5
CSVDGADRQETQYF
>TRBV6-1|TRBJ2-2
CASRQGAYTGELFF
>TRBV7-9|TRBJ1-2
CASSLGVGENYGYTF
>TRBV27|TRBJ1-5
CASRPATGHQPQHF
>TRBV6-1|TRBJ2-5
CASSSRDTRQETQYF
>TRBV15|TRBJ1-1
CATSSYRGFPEAFF
>TRBV7-3|TRBJ2-7
CASSLLTGGEQYF
>TRBV4-3|TRBJ2-5
CASSQDSSPRETQYF
>TRBV28|TRBJ2-5
CASSAGLREGETQYF
>TRBV12-3/TRBV12-4|TRBJ2-1
CASSFPAGENEQFF
>TRBV7-9|TRBJ2-1
CASSLSQNEQFF
>TRBV3-1|TRBJ2-7
CASSRVGVYEQYF
>TRBV27|TRBJ2-2
CASSLTGFGGEPFF
>TRBV7-9|TRBJ1-1
CASKEPGVEAFF
>TRBV29-1|TRBJ2-2
CSVSAEGLAGGSFSNTGELFF
>TRBV12-3/TRBV12-4|TRBJ1-2
CASTGRMDYGYTF
>TRBV10-3|TRBJ1-2
CAISESTTGAYGYTF
>TRBV28|TRBJ2-7
CASSTGAPLGEQYF
>TRBV2|TRBJ2-7
CASSEDPPGGVSYEQYF
>TRBV6-5|TRBJ1-2
CASSYSLQGNGYTF
>TRBV7-3|TRBJ2-3
CASSLGGGADTQYF
>TRBV4-3|TRBJ1-1
CASSQDLAGRAFF
>TRBV20-1|TRBJ2-7
CSARDRDRGRNYEQYF
>TRBV29-1|TRBJ1-2
CSVDTDGNYGYTF
>TRBV2|TRBJ1-1
CASSEGRHTEAFF
>TRBV20-1|TRBJ1-2
CSALHELNYGYTF
>TRBV4-3|TRBJ2-2
CASSQDRSTGELFF
>TRBV7-6|TRBJ2-6
CASSGPSGPSGANVLTF
>TRBV12-3/TRBV12-4|TRBJ1-1
CASSLDSVAFF
>TRBV4-3|TRBJ2-7
CASSQDFAGGLDEQYF
>TRBV12-3/TRBV12-4|TRBJ2-3
CASSPGQLKYF
>TRBV21-1|TRBJ2-7
CACSTPRETNSYEQYF
>TRBV5-1|TRBJ2-7
CASSYMPVYEQYF
>TRBV12-3/TRBV12-4|TRBJ2-7
CASSPTTYEQYF
>TRBV7-8|TRBJ2-2
CASPGLAGVSGELFF
>TRBV7-2|TRBJ2-7
CASRSSGGPPYEQYF
>TRBV29-1|TRBJ1-1
CSVKKDNTEAFF
>TRBV29-1|TRBJ2-5
CSVDGPWAKETQYF
>TRBV10-1|TRBJ2-1
CASSGGLAGVYFSSYNEQFF
>TRBV5-1|TRBJ2-1
CASTHWTQGIYNEQFF
>TRBV5-8|TRBJ2-1
CASSQAGAYEQYF
>TRBV20-1|TRBJ2-7
CSASWDRAFEQYF
>TRBV7-9|TRBJ2-7
CASSLPGRAYEQYF
>TRBV7-9|TRBJ2-6
CASQGGKNSGANVLTF
>TRBV27|TRBJ2-1
CASSRLPPGQVRNEQFF
>TRBV28|TRBJ1-5
CASSSGQNYQPQHF
>TRBV4-1|TRBJ1-4
CASSQEYASGVSYHTLFF
>TRBV24-1|TRBJ1-1
CATSEQGGSTEAFF
>TRBV29-1|TRBJ1-2
CSVVEGVDGYTF
>TRBV7-8|TRBJ2-1
CASSQRAGYNEQFF
>TRBV12-3/TRBV12-4|TRBJ2-7
CASSPTGYEQYF
>TRBV5-4|TRBJ1-6
CASSLGNSPLHF
>TRBV29-1|TRBJ2-1
CSGQGGRNEQFF
>TRBV5-1|TRBJ2-3
CASSFPLPGENSTDTQYF
>TRBV29-1|TRBJ2-1
CSVEDVGVVPYNEQFF
>TRBV7-3|TRBJ1-2
CASSLRETDGYTF